The TCR beta chain under discussion was sequenced for a study of blood T cell repertoires in COVID-19. Study-wide context: Sites in the United States, Italy and Spain provided acute and convalescent COVID-19 samples. T cells, B-cell-depleted T cells, or PBMCs provided the cDNA or gDNA that served as material.

The length of the CDR3 is 15 residues. Germline-derived CDR1 and CDR2 are SNHLY and FYNNEI. V dropped 8 bases and J dropped 4; count of bases not matched to a gene: 12. Data came from immunoSEQ multiplex PCR; TCRdb stores just in-frame clones and leaves some out. The sample records about 370,000 clones, around 90% being singletons. Seattle cases were enrolled at active infection and followed longitudinally. This receptor was taken from a woman aged 25 to 45 with COVID-19, enrolled during active disease. The source material was peripheral blood. The rearrangement uses TRBV2 and TRBJ2-5; 8 nucleotides align to TRBD2. As DNA, the CDR3 is TGTGCCAGCGGCACTGGCGGGGGGTATGGAGAGACCCAGTACTTC. Translating it yields CASGTGGGYGETQYF.